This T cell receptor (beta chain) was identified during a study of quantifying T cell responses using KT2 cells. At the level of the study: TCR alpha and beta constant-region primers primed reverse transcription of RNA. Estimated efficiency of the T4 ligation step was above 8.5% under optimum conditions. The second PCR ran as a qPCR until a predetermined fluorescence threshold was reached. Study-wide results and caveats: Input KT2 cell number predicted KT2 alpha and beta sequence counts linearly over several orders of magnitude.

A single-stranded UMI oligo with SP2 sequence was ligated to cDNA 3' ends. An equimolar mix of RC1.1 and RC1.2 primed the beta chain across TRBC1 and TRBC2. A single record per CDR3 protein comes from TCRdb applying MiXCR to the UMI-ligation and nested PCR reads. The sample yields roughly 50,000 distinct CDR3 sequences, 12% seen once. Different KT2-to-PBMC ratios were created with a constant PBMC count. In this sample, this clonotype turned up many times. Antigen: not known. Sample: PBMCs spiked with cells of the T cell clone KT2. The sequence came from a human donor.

The CDR3 sequence: CASSLGGAGEKLFF. CDR3 DNA sequence: TGTGCCAGCAGCTTAGGAGGGGCGGGTGAAAAACTGTTTTTT. V is TRBV13 and J is TRBJ1-4, with a weak D call TRBD1 (5 bases). The CDR3 spans 14 residues. With 0 bases removed from V and 7 bases from J, the gap between germline ends came to 9 bases. The germline V gene has CDR1 PRHDT and CDR2 FYEKMQ (reference sequence).